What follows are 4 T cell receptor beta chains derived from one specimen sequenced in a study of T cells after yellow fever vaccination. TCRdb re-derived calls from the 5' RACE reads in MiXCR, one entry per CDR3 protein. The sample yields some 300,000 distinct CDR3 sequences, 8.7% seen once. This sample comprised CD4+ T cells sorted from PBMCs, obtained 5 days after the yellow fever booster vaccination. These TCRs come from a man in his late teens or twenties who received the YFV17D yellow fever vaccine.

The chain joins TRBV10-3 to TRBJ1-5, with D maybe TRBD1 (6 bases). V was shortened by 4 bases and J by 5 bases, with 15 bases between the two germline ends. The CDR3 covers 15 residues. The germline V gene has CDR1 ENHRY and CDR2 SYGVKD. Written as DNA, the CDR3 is TGTGCCATCAGTGTAGGGGGGGGGCAGTATCAGCCCCAGCATTTT. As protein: CAISVGGGQYQPQHF.

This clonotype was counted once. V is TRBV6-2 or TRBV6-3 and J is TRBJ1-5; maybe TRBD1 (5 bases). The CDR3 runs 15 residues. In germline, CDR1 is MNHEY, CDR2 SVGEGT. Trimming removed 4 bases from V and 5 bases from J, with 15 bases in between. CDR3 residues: CASSFRGKGHQPQHF. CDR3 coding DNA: TGTGCCAGCAGTTTCCGGGGGAAGGGCCATCAGCCCCAGCATTTT.

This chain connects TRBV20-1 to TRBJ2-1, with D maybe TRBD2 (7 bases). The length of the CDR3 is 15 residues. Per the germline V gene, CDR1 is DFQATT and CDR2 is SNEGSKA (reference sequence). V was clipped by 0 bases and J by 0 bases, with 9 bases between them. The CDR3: CSAREGGGSYNEQFF. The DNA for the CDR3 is TGCAGTGCTAGAGAAGGGGGGGGCTCCTACAATGAGCAGTTCTTC.

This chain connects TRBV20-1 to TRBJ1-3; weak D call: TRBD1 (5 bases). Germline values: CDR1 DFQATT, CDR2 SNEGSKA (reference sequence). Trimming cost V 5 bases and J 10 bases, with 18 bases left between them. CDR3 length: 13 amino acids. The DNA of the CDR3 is TGCAGTGCTGGACCCCCGGGACTCATGACCATATATTTT. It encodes CSAGPPGLMTIYF.